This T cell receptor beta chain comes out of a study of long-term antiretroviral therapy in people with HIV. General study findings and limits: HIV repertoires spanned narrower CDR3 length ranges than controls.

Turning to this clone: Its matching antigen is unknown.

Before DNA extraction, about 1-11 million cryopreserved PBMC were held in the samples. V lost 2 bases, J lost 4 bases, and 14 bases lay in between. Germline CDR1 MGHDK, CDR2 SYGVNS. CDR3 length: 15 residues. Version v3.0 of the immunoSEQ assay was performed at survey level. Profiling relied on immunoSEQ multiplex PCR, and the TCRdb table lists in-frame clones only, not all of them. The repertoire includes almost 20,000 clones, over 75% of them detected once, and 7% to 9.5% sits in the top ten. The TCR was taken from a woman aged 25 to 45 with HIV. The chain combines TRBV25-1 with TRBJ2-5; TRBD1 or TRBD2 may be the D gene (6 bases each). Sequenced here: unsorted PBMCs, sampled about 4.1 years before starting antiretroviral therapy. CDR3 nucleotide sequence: TGTGCCAGCAGTGAACCTAGGGGGGCAGGAGAGACCCAGTACTTC. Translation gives CASSEPRGAGETQYF. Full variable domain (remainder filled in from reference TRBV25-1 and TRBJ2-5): EADIYQTPRYLVIGTGKKITLECSQTMGHDKMYWYQQDPGMELHLIHYSYGVNSTEKGDLSSESTVSRIRTEHFPLTLESARPSHTSQYLCASSEPRGAGETQYFGPGTRLLVL.